Detailed here is one TCR beta chain. This clone was seen just once. The target of this receptor is not known. One base away there is no much larger clone; base qualities are not given. The High Capacity cDNA Reverse Transcription Kit was used to reverse transcribe all of the isolated RNA, meaning that expressed TCRB transcripts were what got sequenced. Deep immunoSEQ sequencing was performed on naive, central memory and regulatory T cell samples, with an average of roughly 4 million total reads per sample. Sorted cells were lysed in RLT buffer, and RNA was extracted using DNase-treated RNeasy Micro or Mini kits according to cell number. To prevent cross-contamination, each cell subset was processed individually, whereas patient and healthy donor samples were processed jointly. TCRB sequences were amplified from cDNA with the immunoSEQ multiplex PCR, producing 87-bp fragments spanning the CDR3 region. Amplicons were sequenced on the Illumina HiSeq platform. Per the authors' processing: PCR bias was corrected computationally using synthetic template baselines, and reads within Hamming distance 2 were collapsed, with unmergeable singletons discarded. Reads were aligned against IMGT so that V, D and J genes, CDR3 length and insertions or deletions at six rearrangement sites could be assigned. Within each subset, clonotype counts were normalized to sorted cell number, after which true diversity and Gini coefficients were computed with the tcR R package. Repertoire sharing was quantified using the overlap coefficient calculated on TCRB nucleotide sequences. Out-of-frame TCRB sequences from naive cells were analyzed to stand in for the pre-selection repertoire. In TCRdb, the immuneACCESS table is reduced to in-frame sequences with V and J assigned. These tables do not hold every clone; where another copy was compared, an unresolved V gene accounts for under half, and the others remain unexplained. The V and J calls and clone size come from that table; D and trimming were worked out from the DNA. Here the sample has about 260,000 clones; around 65% occur a single time. The ten largest clones add up to 0.053% of the sample.

From each donor, a single peripheral blood sample of around 0.12 L on average was drawn into heparinised tubes. A BD FACSAria II was used to sort naive, central memory, regulatory and stem cell-like memory CD4+ T cells with a panel that included CD45RO, CCR7, CD25, CD127, CD95 and CD27. Purity was above 98% for every sorted population. Right away, PBMCs were isolated by Lymphoprep density gradient centrifugation and were stained directly, with no culture step. Samples were stained and sorted in pairs, with one healthy donor and one patient per experiment, so that batch effects were minimized. Trimming at the junction amounts to 4 bases on V and 4 bases on J, and the germline ends lie 13 bases apart. From the cysteine through the phenylalanine, the CDR3 covers 14 amino acids. Only the CDR3 portion is preserved as DNA: 42 bases, with reading frame beginning at the first base. The germline V gene (reference sequence) specifies GTSNPN as CDR1 and SVGIG as CDR2.

This sample was included in a study of beta chain features in type 1 diabetes (dated by TCRdb to 2016 to 2019). In the study overall: Mean age, gender distribution, total cell number and subset yield were not different between patients and healthy donors. Regulatory and stem cell-like memory subsets were obtained from only 8 patients and roughly eight healthy donors, while naive and central memory subsets were obtained from all 30 or so donors. In the study, recently diagnosed type 1 diabetes patients and matched healthy donors were compared on the TCRB repertoires of their sorted circulating CD4+ T cell subsets. A total of roughly 99 million sorted cells were examined across all samples, and the number of cells per subset was strongly correlated with RNA yield. Broader findings and caveats from the paper: PCR may preferentially amplify shorter templates, but because patient and control samples were amplified and corrected together, any resulting skew would affect both groups equally. Type 1 diabetes patients showed a moderate but significant shortening of TCRB CDR3 length in all four CD4+ subsets. HLA sub-analyses involved small numbers of individuals, so any influence of HLA type on TCRB rearrangement remained unresolved. Naive, central memory and regulatory TCRB repertoires appeared to be more similar among patients than among healthy donors. Patients with type 1 diabetes made fewer insertions and deleted more nucleotides at VDJ recombination sites, implying thymic rearrangement abnormalities. Because cDNA was sequenced instead of genomic DNA, activated cells with high expression could be over-represented, although the groups did not differ in activation or CD3 levels.

Material: naive CD4+ T cells from blood. Taken with the paper, the label for cell subset or site translates to: true naive CD4+ T cells. In this chain, TRBV30 is recombined with TRBJ2-2, with the D call perhaps TRBD1 or TRBD2, as 5 bases match in each case. This clonotype was obtained from a man younger than 40 in good health. The CDR3 protein sequence reads: CAWNHGGGTGELFF. The DNA sequence is TGTGCCTGGAATCACGGTGGGGGCACCGGGGAGCTGTTTTTT. Full variable domain (CDR3 extended with the reference TRBV30 and TRBJ2-2 proteins): SQTIHQWPATLVQPVGSPLSLECTVEGTSNPNLYWYRQAAGRGLQLLFYSVGIGQISSEVPQNLSASRPQDRQFILSSKKLLLSDSGFYLCAWNHGGGTGELFFGEGSRLTVL.